The entry below describes one TCR beta chain. Using immunoSEQ multiplex PCR, the repertoire was profiled, and TCRdb retains in-frame clones only, with some absent. The sample lists about 240,000 clones; roughly 90% were seen once. This sample was taken from a study of blood T cell repertoires in COVID-19. This sequence was found in a man in his sixties who had recovered from COVID-19. Sequencing was done on a sample of peripheral blood.

The CDR3 region has the DNA TGTGCCAGCAGCCCGACTCCTCGGGATAGCAATCAGCCCCAGCATTTT. Protein: CASSPTPRDSNQPQHF. The chain links TRBV5-7 to TRBJ1-5; no clear D gene. TRBV5-7 is identified as an open reading frame with a role that is uncertain. The CDR3 runs to 16 residues. Trimming removed 4 bases from V and 0 bases from J, with 14 bases in between.